These T cell receptor beta chains were read from a single sample in a study of cytomegalovirus exposure and HLA in healthy donors. The repertoire was sequenced with immunoSEQ multiplex PCR; TCRdb's copy has only in-frame clones and lacks some. In the table there are about 110,000 clones, roughly two thirds of which are singletons. Specimen: PBMCs. The receptors were sampled from a young man in good health and CMV-seropositive. CDR3s include the opening cysteine and the closing phenylalanine or tryptophan. Fields, in order: clone size, J gene, V gene, D gene, CDR3 DNA, CDR3 protein. D genes are given only for firm matches. Where a row states a size, it is once, few, many or the class of an expanded clone; other rows omit it.

>NA|TRBJ2-2|TRBV7-2|NA
TGTGCCAGCAGCTTAGCGAGAATCACCGGGGAGCTGTTTTTT
CASSLARITGELFF
>NA|TRBJ2-3|TRBV5-1|NA
TGCGCCAGCAGCTTGGGCCTTAGTGAGGTAGATACGCAGTATTTT
CASSLGLSEVDTQYF
>NA|TRBJ2-5|TRBV4-1|NA
TGCGCCAGCAGCCAAGTGGGGGGGCAGAGGCGAGGAGAGACCCAGTACTTC
CASSQVGGQRRGETQYF
>NA|TRBJ2-3|TRBV11-3|NA
TGTGCCAGCAGCTTCCAGACTACAGATACGCAGTATTTT
CASSFQTTDTQYF
>few|TRBJ2-3|TRBV7-2|TRBD2
TGTGCCAGCAGCTATCGGAGCGGGGGAACAGATACGCAGTATTTT
CASSYRSGGTDTQYF
>NA|TRBJ2-3|TRBV6-4|NA
TGTGCCAGCAGTGACTCGCCAGGGGACACAGATACGCAGTATTTT
CASSDSPGDTDTQYF
>few|TRBJ1-3|TRBV2|NA
TGTGCCAGCAGTGAAGACGGGTCGTGGGGGGTTTTTGGAAACACCATATATTTT
CASSEDGSWGVFGNTIYF
>NA|TRBJ1-2|TRBV25-1|NA
TGTGCCAGCAGTGAATATAGCCAGTATGGCTACACCTTC
CASSEYSQYGYTF
>few|TRBJ1-6|TRBV5-1|NA
TGCGCCAGCAGCTTGGATGCGGGACGGGACAATTCACCCCTCCACTTT
CASSLDAGRDNSPLHF
>few|TRBJ2-2|TRBV9|TRBD2
TGTGCCAGCAGTGCAAAGTCGACTAGCTCCTCCGGGGAGCTGTTTTTT
CASSAKSTSSSGELFF
>NA|TRBJ2-3|TRBV28|NA
TGTGCCAGCAGTTTACAGGGATTAGATACGCAGTATTTT
CASSLQGLDTQYF
>NA|TRBJ1-2|TRBV19|NA
TGTGCCAGTATAGCGGGGGGCGATAACTATGGCTACACCTTC
CASIAGGDNYGYTF
>few|TRBJ2-6|TRBV6-1|NA
TGTGCCAGCAGTGAATGGGGGACACTTAGCTCTGGGGCCAACGTCCTGACTTTC
CASSEWGTLSSGANVLTF
>NA|TRBJ2-3|TRBV19|TRBD1
TGTGCCAGTAGCCGGGACAGTTCAAACTCATACGATACGCAGTATTTT
CASSRDSSNSYDTQYF
>NA|TRBJ1-5|TRBV7-2|TRBD1
TGTGCCAGCAGCCCGGGACAGGGTAACAATCAGCCCCAGCATTTT
CASSPGQGNNQPQHF
>NA|TRBJ2-5|TRBV4-2|TRBD2
TGTGCCAGCAGCCAAGCCGCCGGGGGGGAGACCCAGTACTTC
CASSQAAGGETQYF
>NA|TRBJ2-1|TRBV15|TRBD2
TGTGCCACCAGCAGAGGGACTAGCGGGGGGTTCTCCTACAATGAGCAGTTCTTC
CATSRGTSGGFSYNEQFF